This T cell receptor (beta chain) was obtained from a study of T cells in localized non-small cell lung cancer. Study conclusions and caveats: The study detected a median around 57 of the top 100 tumor clones in adjacent lung.

TCRdb's table, derived via immunoSEQ multiplex PCR, lists solely in-frame clones and lacks some. The sample contains approximately 60,000 clones, under 90% of which appear only once. Only a few counts were recorded for this clone. The antigen is undetermined. The sequence came from a woman aged 40 to 75 with stage I lung adenocarcinoma. This specimen was peripheral blood, taken before any cancer treatment.

The CDR3 loop is CASSELQYNEQFF. CDR3 in DNA: TGTGCCAGCAGTGAACTCCAATACAATGAGCAGTTCTTC. The rearrangement joins TRBV2 to TRBJ2-1; D uncertain. Trimming removed 2 bases at V and 4 bases at J, with 6 bases between. The CDR3 contains 13 residues. Germline CDR1 reads SNHLY; CDR2 reads FYNNEI.